Given below is one T cell receptor beta chain in context. The record originates from a study of blood T cell repertoires in COVID-19. On the study more broadly: The United States, Italy and Spain supplied acute and convalescent COVID-19 samples. Sample material is recorded as cDNA or gDNA derived from T cells, B-cell-depleted T cells, or PBMCs.

From germline, CDR1 is SGHRS and CDR2 YFSETQ. With 0 bases removed from V and 5 bases from J, the gap between germline ends came to 9 bases. This CDR3 comprises 13 residues. Per the original methods: By means of reference gene primer amplification, nucleated cell counts were estimated. Produced via immunoSEQ multiplex PCR; TCRdb's table is partial and in-frame only. D and trimming come from the DNA, and the V and J calls and clone size come from that table. The top ten clones hold roughly an eighth of a sample with 280,000 or so clones, around 91% of them seen once. This chain uses TRBV5-1 with TRBJ2-7; a weak D match, TRBD2 (6 bases). The origin of this receptor is a woman aged 60-75 years with acute or convalescent COVID-19. The sequenced sample consisted of peripheral blood. The CDR3 sequence: CASSLEAGHEQYF. In DNA form, the CDR3 reads TGCGCCAGCAGCTTGGAGGCGGGGCACGAGCAGTACTTC.